A single sample gave rise to the 17 T cell receptor beta chains below, sequenced in a study of OX40 agonist ivuxolimab in advanced cancers. The data were produced by immunoSEQ multiplex PCR, yet TCRdb's version contains in-frame clones alone and is incomplete. The sample carries more than 40,000 clones, roughly four fifths recorded once. Sequencing was performed on CD4+ or CD8+ T cells sorted from blood, taken in a trial of the OX40 agonist ivuxolimab. The source is an adult with an advanced solid tumor such as melanoma, head and neck, liver or kidney cancer.

The V gene is TRBV6-5, the J gene TRBJ1-2; no clear D. This CDR3 has 11 amino acids. V was trimmed by 0 bases and J by 8 bases, leaving 4 bases between them. The V gene's germline CDR1 is MNHEY and CDR2 SVGAGI. The CDR3 DNA reads TGTGCCAGCAGTTACTCGGCGGGCTACACCTTC. Protein product: CASSYSAGYTF.

This chain uses TRBV5-1 with TRBJ2-3, with D unresolved. CDR3 length equals 12 residues. Germline V gives CDR1 SGHRS, CDR2 YFSETQ. The V end lost 6 bases, the J end lost 5 bases, and 10 bases lay between the germline ends. The DNA for the CDR3 is TGCGCCAGCATGGGCCCCGGAGATACGCAGTATTTT. Translated, it gives CASMGPGDTQYF. Full variable domain (outside the CDR3, taken from reference TRBV5-1 and TRBJ2-3): KAGVTQTPRYLIKTRGQQVTLSCSPISGHRSVSWYQQTPGQGLQFLFEYFSETQRNKGNFPGRFSGRQFSNSRSEMNVSTLELGDSALYLCASMGPGDTQYFGPGTRLTVL.

The rearrangement links TRBV5-1 to TRBJ2-5; perhaps TRBD1 as D (6 bases). From germline, CDR1 is SGHRS and CDR2 YFSETQ. The length of the CDR3 is 14 residues. The ends were cut back, 0 bases at V and 5 bases at J, with 11 bases in the middle. CDR3 sequence: CASSLEGVGETQYF. In DNA, the CDR3 is TGCGCCAGCAGCTTGGAGGGGGTGGGCGAGACCCAGTACTTC.

The V and J genes are TRBV28 and TRBJ1-2; TRBD1 is a possible D gene (5 bases). The CDR3 loop spans 14 amino acids. Looked up from germline, CDR1 is MDHEN and CDR2 is SYDVKM. The germline V and J ends were trimmed by 2 bases and 4 bases, with 11 bases remaining between them. The CDR3 spells CASSLIQGGYGYTF. The CDR3 DNA follows: TGTGCCAGCAGTTTAATTCAGGGTGGCTATGGCTACACCTTC.

This clone was seen only a few times. V gene TRBV7-8 combines with J gene TRBJ1-2; D is unresolved. The V end was cut by 5 bases, the J end by 2 bases, with 6 bases between. The CDR3 has 12 residues. Germline V gene lookup returns CDR1 SGHVS and CDR2 FQNEAQ. The CDR3 nucleotides are TGTGCCAGCAGCCCTCCCAACTATGGCTACACCTTC. Its translation is CASSPPNYGYTF. The whole variable domain, filled in from reference TRBV7-8 and TRBJ1-2, reads GAGVSQSPRYKVAKRGQDVALRCDPISGHVSLFWYQQALGQGPEFLTYFQNEAQLDKSGLPSDRFFAERPEGSVSTLKIQRTQQEDSAVYLCASSPPNYGYTFGSGTRLTVV.

The table lists this clone with a count of one. J is TRBJ1-2 and V is TRBV5-1, with D perhaps matching TRBD1 (5 bases). Germline loops: CDR1 SGHRS, CDR2 YFSETQ. There are 14 residues in the CDR3. V dropped 7 bases and J dropped 4 bases, with 17 bases sitting between them. The CDR3 nucleotides are TGCGCCAGCGCCTCTGGAGGGGAGAGCTATGGCTACACCTTC. Translating it yields CASASGGESYGYTF.

This chain joins TRBV6-1 and TRBJ1-3; perhaps TRBD1 as D (6 bases). The CDR3 totals 13 residues. V was shortened by 10 bases and J by 2 bases, with 12 bases between the two germline ends. Germline V gives CDR1 MNHNS, CDR2 SASEGT. The CDR3 spells CATLTGTGNTIYF. Here the CDR3 DNA reads TGTGCCACCCTTACAGGGACTGGAAACACCATATATTTT.

This clone has a handful of counts. V and J are TRBV7-9 and TRBJ1-4; D remains unclear. CDR3 length: 15 residues. Trimming stripped 1 base from V and 0 bases from J, with 6 bases between. CDR1 is SEHNR and CDR2 is FQNEAQ in the germline V gene (reference sequence). The CDR3 is CASSLVSPTNEKLFF. The CDR3 DNA follows: TGTGCCAGCAGCTTAGTATCCCCAACTAATGAAAAACTGTTTTTT.

The genes are TRBV28 and TRBJ2-7; D is undetermined. In germline, CDR1 is MDHEN, CDR2 SYDVKM. V gave up 5 bases and J gave up 0 bases, with 17 bases separating them. The length of the CDR3 is 16 residues. Here the CDR3 DNA reads TGTGCCAGCAGTCCCCTGGTCTCTACCACCTCCTACGAGCAGTACTTC. Translating gives CASSPLVSTTSYEQYF.

The chain joins TRBV10-2 to TRBJ2-2; 8 nucleotides agree with TRBD2. This CDR3 is 17 amino acids long. Germline V gene lookup returns CDR1 WSHSY and CDR2 SAAADI. V trimming: 2 bases; J trimming: 5 bases; junction bases outside the gene matches: 10. CDR3 protein: CASSEALMSGRTGELFF. The CDR3 DNA reads as TGCGCCAGCAGTGAGGCCTTAATGAGCGGGAGAACCGGGGAGCTGTTTTTT.

A single count supports this clone. The gene calls are TRBV7-9 and TRBJ2-4, with TRBD1 identical over 9 bases. V dropped 5 bases and J dropped 9; count of bases not matched to a gene: 11. The CDR3 extends over 15 amino acids. The germline gives CDR1 SEHNR, CDR2 FQNEAQ (reference sequence). CDR3 coding DNA: TGTGCCAGCAGCACCTCCGGGACAGGGAATTCCATTCAGTACTTC. Translating it yields CASSTSGTGNSIQYF.

The chain is built from TRBV11-1 and TRBJ2-3; weak D call: TRBD1 (5 bases). The CDR3 covers 15 residues. V was shortened by 5 bases and J by 3 bases, with 15 bases between the two germline ends. The germline CDR1 and CDR2 sequences are SGHAT and FQDESV (reference sequence). As DNA, the CDR3 is TGTGCCAGCAGCCCGGGTGCAGGGTGGACAGATACGCAGTATTTT. Translation: CASSPGAGWTDTQYF.

V is TRBV4-2 and J is TRBJ2-3, with 12 bases aligning to TRBD2. Looked up from germline, CDR1 is LGHNA and CDR2 is YNFKEQ. The CDR3 is made up of 17 amino acids. V shed 0 bases, J shed 5 bases, and the junction held 6 bases outside the gene matches. CDR3 amino acids: CASSQDSSGRAGDTQYF. CDR3 sequence (DNA): TGTGCCAGCAGCCAAGACTCTAGCGGGAGGGCCGGAGATACGCAGTATTTT.

This clone was observed once. J is TRBJ2-6 and V is TRBV6-1; D could derive from TRBD1 or TRBD2 (5 bases each). Trimming pared 6 bases from V and 0 bases from J, leaving 15 bases between. Germline CDR1 reads MNHNS; CDR2 reads SASEGT. The CDR3 has 17 residues. CDR3 sequence: CASSEIERGSGANVLTF. CDR3 in DNA: TGTGCCAGCAGCGAAATCGAGAGGGGCTCTGGGGCCAACGTCCTGACTTTC.

This chain joins TRBV6-1 and TRBJ2-1; D is undetermined. The CDR3 spans 14 residues. Germline V gene data show CDR1 as MNHNS and CDR2 as SASEGT. V shed 1 base and J shed 6 bases, with 10 bases lying between them. The CDR3 DNA reads as TGTGCCAGCAGTGAAGGGGAAGACGCCAATGAGCAGTTCTTC. Translating it yields CASSEGEDANEQFF.

The rearrangement uses TRBV7-2 and TRBJ1-1; maybe TRBD1 (6 bases). The V and J ends lost 4 bases and 6 bases respectively, with 12 bases between them. Germline CDR1 and CDR2: SGHTA and FQGNSA. This CDR3 contains 13 residues. The DNA for the CDR3 is TGTGCCAGCAGCTCATATTCAGGGGCTGAAGCTTTCTTT. This codes for CASSSYSGAEAFF.

Notes on this clone: The sample contains more than one DNA sequence encoding this CDR3. This sequence joins TRBV30 and TRBJ1-2; 7 bases line up with TRBD1. With 6 bases clipped from V and 7 bases from J, the junction kept 11 bases outside the gene matches. CDR3 length: 13 amino acids. From germline, CDR1 is GTSNPN and CDR2 SVGIG (reference sequence). CDR3 protein: CACHSGGAGGYTF. The CDR3 nucleotides read TGTGCCTGCCATTCAGGGGGGGCGGGTGGCTACACCTTC. The whole variable domain, filled in from reference TRBV30 and TRBJ1-2, reads SQTIHQWPATLVQPVGSPLSLECTVEGTSNPNLYWYRQAAGRGLQLLFYSVGIGQISSEVPQNLSASRPQDRQFILSSKKLLLSDSGFYLCACHSGGAGGYTFGSGTRLTVV.